The 4 T cell receptor beta chains in this list originate from one sample, sequenced in a study of cytomegalovirus exposure and HLA in healthy donors. Primers: 60 Vbeta forward and 13 Jbeta reverse. Measured with immunoSEQ multiplex PCR; TCRdb has only the in-frame clones, and not every one. The sample yields roughly 150,000 clones, roughly 79% seen once. The sequencing input was PBMCs. These receptors all stem from a woman aged 35 to 49 in good health and CMV-seropositive.

The sample holds a few counts of this clone. The J gene is TRBJ2-1, the V gene TRBV5-4, with 8 bases fitting TRBD1. The CDR3 extends over 15 amino acids. V shed 9 bases and J 6 bases; nucleotides not matched to a gene: 14. Germline CDR1 reads SGHNT; CDR2 reads YYREEE (reference sequence). CDR3 amino acids: CAIHKTGGRRNEQFF. The CDR3 DNA follows: TGTGCCATCCATAAAACAGGGGGGAGACGCAATGAGCAGTTCTTC.

V usage is TRBV19 and J usage is TRBJ1-4, with unresolved D. The CDR3 extends over 14 amino acids. Germline V gene lookup returns CDR1 LNHDA and CDR2 SQIVND (reference sequence). With 2 bases removed from V and 6 bases from J, the gap between germline ends came to 10 bases. CDR3 DNA sequence: TGTGCCAGTAGTATAACCAGCGGGGATGAAAAACTGTTTTTT. It encodes CASSITSGDEKLFF.

The chain recombines TRBV19 with TRBJ2-2; 7 bases map to TRBD2. CDR3 length equals 14 residues. The V gene end was trimmed by 3 bases and the J gene end by 7 bases; junction bases not matched to a gene: 5. Germline CDR1 and CDR2: LNHDA and SQIVND (reference sequence). DNA of the CDR3: TGTGCCAGTAGTATGACTAGCAGCGTCGGGGAGCTGTTTTTT. It is translated as CASSMTSSVGELFF.

The chain combines TRBV5-3 with TRBJ1-1; 8 nucleotides agree with TRBD1. TRBV5-3 is placed among ORFs of uncertain function. The CDR3 consists of 14 residues. J was trimmed by 0 bases and V by 9 bases; bases with no gene match: 7. CDR3 nucleotides: TGTGCCACTCGGACAGGGACCATGAACACTGAAGCTTTCTTT. Protein product: CATRTGTMNTEAFF.